One and the same sample provided the 15 T cell receptor beta chains below, sequenced in a study of graft-versus-host responses after intestinal transplantation. Sequencing used immunoSEQ multiplex PCR; TCRdb keeps in-frame clones, though not all of them. The table has 9,500 to 15,000 clones, over 90% seen once. Sequenced here: PBMCs, sampled around 110 days after intestinal transplant. These TCRs come from a human patient who received an intestinal transplant, so some T cells may come from the graft donor.

V is TRBV27 and J is TRBJ2-3; D possibly corresponds to TRBD2 (6 bases). Germline CDR1 is MNHEY and CDR2 is SMNVEV (reference sequence). The V end was cut by 4 bases, the J end by 1 base, with 12 bases between. This CDR3 is built from 15 residues. The CDR3 is CASSSWEVGTDTQYF. CDR3 DNA sequence: TGTGCCAGCAGTTCATGGGAGGTGGGCACAGATACGCAGTATTTT.

The J gene is TRBJ2-5, the V gene TRBV12-5, with 9 bases fitting TRBD1. V dropped 6 bases and J dropped 4; count of bases not matched to a gene: 9. The CDR3 runs to 15 residues. Germline assignment: CDR1 LGHNT and CDR2 FRNRAP. The CDR3 loop reads CASGRGDRAGETQYF. Written as DNA, the CDR3 is TGTGCTAGTGGCCGGGGGGACAGGGCGGGAGAGACCCAGTACTTC.

The genes are TRBV25-1 and TRBJ2-5; no firm D call. The V end lost 4 bases, the J end lost 5 bases, and 17 bases lay between the germline ends. The germline V gene has CDR1 MGHDK and CDR2 SYGVNS. This CDR3 is built from 15 residues. The CDR3 DNA sequence: TGTGCCAGCAGTGTGGAACTTTCACCCAGGGAGACCCAGTACTTC. Amino acids: CASSVELSPRETQYF.

The chain has TRBV6-7 and TRBJ2-3, with 10 bases lining up with TRBD1. TRBV6-7 is filed as an ORF, its function uncertain. The ends lost 7 bases at V and 3 bases at J; junction bases unmatched: 25. The CDR3 contains 21 residues. The CDR3: CASIQNRGTGQGRSMTDTQYF. The DNA for the CDR3 is TGTGCCAGCATTCAAAACCGGGGGACGGGACAGGGGCGCAGTATGACAGATACGCAGTATTTT.

The V and J genes are TRBV27 and TRBJ1-2; D is uncertain. The CDR3 spans 13 residues. Germline CDR1 MNHEY, CDR2 SMNVEV (reference sequence). V was cut by 3 bases and J by 0 bases, with 5 bases left in between. The CDR3 region has the DNA TGTGCCAGCAGTTTTACAGCTAACTATGGCTACACCTTC. It specifies CASSFTANYGYTF.

This chain links TRBV7-9 with TRBJ2-7; possible D gene TRBD2, 6 bases. V was trimmed by 8 bases and J by 5 bases, leaving 19 bases between them. This CDR3 contains 14 residues. Looked up from germline, CDR1 is SEHNR and CDR2 is FQNEAQ (reference sequence). The CDR3 sequence: CASSLEEGFHEQYF. For the CDR3, the DNA is TGTGCCAGCTCCCTTGAGGAGGGGTTCCACGAGCAGTACTTC.

This chain uses TRBV7-2 with TRBJ2-7, with a weak D call TRBD2 (6 bases). Germline lookup yields CDR1 SGHTA and CDR2 FQGNSA. V was pared by 5 bases and J by 2 bases, with 16 bases between. This CDR3 spans 15 amino acids. CDR3 bases: TGTGCCAGCAGCGGAGGGAGTGGGAGTGCCTACGAGCAGTACTTC. It specifies CASSGGSGSAYEQYF.

This clone was counted a single time. J is TRBJ2-7 and V is TRBV28, with D maybe TRBD2 (6 bases). The CDR3 runs 14 residues. Trimming removed 4 bases from V and 5 bases from J, with 15 bases in between. CDR1 and CDR2 from the germline V gene are MDHEN and SYDVKM. The CDR3 nucleotides read TGTGCCAGCAGTTCTCCGGGACTTTCCCACGAGCAGTACTTC. This codes for CASSSPGLSHEQYF.

About this clone itself: Since a far larger clone is one base different, this is likely a read error. CDR3 amino acids: CASSPIRGTPYEQYF. The CDR3, as DNA: TGTGCCAGCAGCCCTATACGTGGGACCCCCTACGAGCAGTACTTC. The chain recombines TRBV2 with TRBJ2-7; possibly TRBD1 or TRBD2 for D (5 bases each). CDR1 and CDR2 (germline): SNHLY, FYNNEI. This CDR3 has 15 residues. The V end was cut by 6 bases, the J end by 2 bases, with 17 bases between.

The chain has TRBV5-4 and TRBJ1-6; D gene unclear. CDR1 and CDR2 from the germline V gene are SGHNT and YYREEE (reference sequence). V was trimmed by 0 bases and J by 5 bases, leaving 9 bases between them. The CDR3 is made up of 15 amino acids. The CDR3 sequence is CASSLDGRHNSPLHF. CDR3 bases: TGTGCCAGCAGCTTGGACGGCCGACATAATTCACCCCTCCACTTT. The entire variable domain, with the rest obtained from reference TRBV5-4 and TRBJ1-6, is as follows: ETGVTQSPTHLIKTRGQQVTLRCSSQSGHNTVSWYQQALGQGPQFIFQYYREEENGRGNFPPRFSGLQFPNYSSELNVNALELDDSALYLCASSLDGRHNSPLHFGNGTRLTVT.

V usage is TRBV11-3 and J usage is TRBJ2-6; TRBD1 aligns across 8 bases. CDR3 size: 17 residues. CDR1 SGHNT and CDR2 YENEEA come from the germline V gene. V lost 5 bases, J lost 0 bases, and 6 bases stayed unmatched. The DNA of the CDR3 is TGTGCCAGCAGCAGGACAGGGTATATCTCTGGGGCCAACGTCCTGACTTTC. As protein: CASSRTGYISGANVLTF.

CDR3 bases: TGTGCCAGCAGCTTAGAAGCGGCTGGGTCTGAAGGTGAGCAGTTCTTC. Translating gives CASSLEAAGSEGEQFF. The chain uses TRBV7-4 and TRBJ2-1; a possible D gene is TRBD2 (5 bases). Germline lookup yields CDR1 SGHVT and CDR2 SQSDAQ. Between the trimmed V and J ends, which lost 1 base and 9 bases, there was a span of 19 bases. This CDR3 contains 16 residues.

This clone was counted a single time. The V gene is TRBV18, the J gene TRBJ2-7, with D possibly being TRBD1 (7 bases). The CDR3 is 19 amino acids. Looked up from germline, CDR1 is KGHSH and CDR2 is LQKENI. The germline V and J ends were trimmed by 2 bases and 4 bases, with 27 bases remaining between them. The CDR3 bases are TGTGCCAGCTCACCATTGGAGGGGGCGGTCACCGTTACAGGTTACGAGCAGTACTTC. This gives the protein CASSPLEGAVTVTGYEQYF.

V and J are TRBV30 and TRBJ2-4, with D perhaps TRBD1 or TRBD2 (5 bases each). This CDR3 region has 15 residues. Germline V CDR1 and CDR2: GTSNPN, SVGIG (reference sequence). V lost 0 bases and J lost 7, with 16 bases in between. This CDR3 is CAWSVRRGDPNIQYF. The CDR3 DNA reads TGTGCCTGGAGTGTACGGCGAGGGGACCCCAACATTCAGTACTTC.

The genes are TRBV19 and TRBJ2-7, with D unresolved. Germline CDR1 is LNHDA and CDR2 is SQIVND (reference sequence). The CDR3 contains 12 residues. V was shortened by 3 bases and J by 0 bases, with 3 bases between the two germline ends. The chain's CDR3 is CASSIDSYEQYF. CDR3 bases: TGTGCCAGTAGTATCGACTCCTACGAGCAGTACTTC.